The rows below give T cell receptor beta chains drawn from one sample of a study of blood T cells in healthy people across ages. TCRdb re-analysed the 5' RACE reads in MiXCR, keeping a single row per CDR3 protein. The table lists 750,000 to 950,000 distinct CDR3 sequences, roughly 25% of them singletons. The sample also formed part of further work on T cells of mothers and their children.

Sequences were obtained from blood. The origin of the receptors is a boy younger than 18 in good health. The CDR3 runs from the conserved cysteine through the conserved F or W. The D gene is left open where the match is weak. Size values are once, few and many counts, or a class for expanded clones, and some rows have none.

TRBV20-1,once,TRBJ2-7,.,CSARVVGLNEQYF,TGCAGTGCTAGAGTGGTCGGGTTAAACGAGCAGTACTTC
TRBV29-1,few,TRBJ1-1,.,CSVFDWRNTEAFF,TGCAGCGTCTTCGACTGGCGGAACACTGAAGCTTTCTTT
TRBV20-1,few,TRBJ1-1,TRBD1,CSAPTRTGMNTEAFF,TGCAGTGCTCCAACCCGGACAGGAATGAACACTGAAGCTTTCTTT
TRBV5-1,few,TRBJ2-5,TRBD1,CASSGGQGRETQYF,TGCGCCAGCAGCGGAGGACAGGGGAGAGAGACCCAGTACTTC
TRBV7-9,.,TRBJ2-7,.,CASSLEGRNAYEQYF,TGTGCCAGCAGCTTAGAGGGCAGGAATGCCTACGAGCAGTACTTC
TRBV27,.,TRBJ2-7,TRBD2,CASSLSGTSGLEDF,TGTGCCAGCAGTTTATCTGGGACTAGCGGCCTTGAGGACTTC
TRBV7-2,few,TRBJ1-6,.,CASSTGTYSAPLHF,TGTGCCAGCAGCACTGGGACATATTCGGCACCCCTCCACTTT
TRBV12-3/TRBV12-4,.,TRBJ2-4,.,CASSPQWAKNIQYF,TGTGCCAGCAGCCCCCAGTGGGCCAAAAACATTCAGTACTTC
TRBV20-1,.,TRBJ1-2,.,CSALMAGQSTYGYTF,TGCAGTGCCCTAATGGCCGGGCAGAGCACCTATGGCTACACCTTC
TRBV7-2,.,TRBJ2-2,.,CASSLGPALGSGELFF,TGTGCCAGCAGCTTAGGCCCGGCGTTGGGGAGCGGGGAGCTGTTTTTT
TRBV5-1,.,TRBJ2-5,.,CASSLSGVGGQETQYF,TGCGCCAGCAGCTTGTCAGGGGTAGGGGGCCAAGAGACCCAGTACTTC
TRBV12-3/TRBV12-4,.,TRBJ2-4,TRBD2,CASSGVRGVAKNIQYF,TGTGCCAGCAGTGGGGTTCGGGGGGTAGCCAAAAACATTCAGTACTTC
TRBV5-1,.,TRBJ1-2,.,CASSLGQATVNYGYTF,TGCGCCAGCAGCTTGGGACAGGCAACTGTCAACTATGGCTACACCTTC
TRBV7-9,few,TRBJ2-7,.,CASNDDSKDISSLRAVRYF,TGTGCCAGCAACGACGACAGTAAAGATATATCTTCACTACGAGCAGTCCGGTACTTC
TRBV4-1,few,TRBJ1-1,TRBD1,CASSQLGGGNTEAFF,TGCGCCAGCAGCCAACTAGGGGGCGGGAACACTGAAGCTTTCTTT
TRBV5-1,.,TRBJ2-2,.,CASSSGPPGTGELFF,TGCGCCAGCAGCTCGGGCCCACCTGGAACCGGGGAGCTGTTTTTT
TRBV20-1,.,TRBJ2-2,TRBD2,CSARGTSGSGTGELFF,TGCAGTGCTAGGGGGACTAGCGGGAGCGGCACCGGGGAGCTGTTTTTT
TRBV7-8,.,TRBJ2-1,TRBD1,CASSSFRTGGWDSYNEQFF,TGTGCCAGCAGCTCTTTTAGGACAGGGGGCTGGGATTCCTACAATGAGCAGTTCTTC
TRBV29-1,.,TRBJ2-7,.,CSVGLDRAYEQYF,TGCAGCGTGGGCTTGGACAGAGCCTACGAGCAGTACTTC
TRBV6-5,.,TRBJ1-1,.,CASVPGGMRTEAFF,TGTGCCAGCGTTCCCGGGGGGATGCGGACTGAAGCTTTCTTT
TRBV7-3,few,TRBJ2-3,.,CASSLRTPADTQYF,TGTGCCAGCAGCTTAAGAACCCCCGCGGATACGCAGTATTTT
TRBV7-3,.,TRBJ2-4,.,CASSLGGILRENIQYF,TGTGCCAGCAGCCTGGGGGGCATTTTAAGGGAAAACATTCAGTACTTC
TRBV12-3/TRBV12-4,.,TRBJ2-7,TRBD2,CASRRTSGMYEQYF,TGTGCCAGCAGGCGGACTAGCGGGATGTACGAGCAGTACTTC
TRBV2,.,TRBJ1-5,TRBD1,CASSATGDQPQHF,TGTGCCAGCAGTGCGACAGGGGATCAGCCCCAGCATTTT
TRBV3-1,.,TRBJ2-1,.,CASSQLYNEQFF,TGTGCCAGCAGCCAGCTCTACAATGAGCAGTTCTTC
TRBV2,few,TRBJ2-6,.,CASSEERGRPGANVLTF,TGTGCCAGCAGTGAAGAAAGGGGCCGACCTGGGGCCAACGTCCTGACTTTC
TRBV12-3/TRBV12-4,many,TRBJ2-5,.,CASSPGGAGGETQYF,TGTGCCAGCAGCCCCGGCGGGGCAGGAGGAGAGACCCAGTACTTC
TRBV4-1,few,TRBJ2-7,TRBD2,CASSPGRGGYEQYF,TGCGCCAGCAGCCCCGGCCGGGGAGGGTACGAGCAGTACTTC
TRBV2,.,TRBJ2-1,TRBD1,CASSGTGDEQFF,TGTGCCAGCAGTGGGACAGGGGATGAGCAGTTCTTC
TRBV27,few,TRBJ1-5,.,CASSRSGGVGQPQHF,TGTGCCAGCAGCCGTTCGGGGGGGGTTGGTCAGCCCCAGCATTTT
TRBV7-3,.,TRBJ1-5,.,CASSLREGEPQHF,TGTGCCAGCAGCTTAAGAGAGGGGGAACCCCAGCATTTT